This note documents a single T cell receptor (beta chain) sequence. Seattle-derived patients entered the study during active infection and were followed longitudinally. This entry comes from a study of blood T cell repertoires in COVID-19. Study-wide context: Samples taken during acute and convalescent COVID-19 were collected in the United States, Italy and Spain. PBMCs, B-cell-depleted T cells, or T cells were the source of the cDNA or gDNA that made up the material.

The V end lost 4 bases, the J end lost 5 bases, and 17 bases lay between the germline ends. Germline V lookup: CDR1 MGHRA, CDR2 YSYEKL. CDR3 length: 15 residues. Per the authors' pipeline: Nucleated cell counts were estimated from reference gene primer amplification. The protocol was immunoSEQ multiplex PCR, while the TCRdb copy is restricted to in-frame clones and leaves out a portion. The D gene and trimming were derived from the DNA, and the V and J assignments and clone size from that table. The sample has 450,000 or so clones, around 90% seen once. The V gene is TRBV4-1, the J gene TRBJ1-1; unclear D gene. The sample was peripheral blood. This TCR derives from a man younger than 35 with COVID-19, enrolled during active disease. The CDR3 spells CASSPFAGVVTEAFF. The DNA of the CDR3 is TGCGCCAGCAGCCCCTTCGCCGGGGTGGTGACTGAAGCTTTCTTT.